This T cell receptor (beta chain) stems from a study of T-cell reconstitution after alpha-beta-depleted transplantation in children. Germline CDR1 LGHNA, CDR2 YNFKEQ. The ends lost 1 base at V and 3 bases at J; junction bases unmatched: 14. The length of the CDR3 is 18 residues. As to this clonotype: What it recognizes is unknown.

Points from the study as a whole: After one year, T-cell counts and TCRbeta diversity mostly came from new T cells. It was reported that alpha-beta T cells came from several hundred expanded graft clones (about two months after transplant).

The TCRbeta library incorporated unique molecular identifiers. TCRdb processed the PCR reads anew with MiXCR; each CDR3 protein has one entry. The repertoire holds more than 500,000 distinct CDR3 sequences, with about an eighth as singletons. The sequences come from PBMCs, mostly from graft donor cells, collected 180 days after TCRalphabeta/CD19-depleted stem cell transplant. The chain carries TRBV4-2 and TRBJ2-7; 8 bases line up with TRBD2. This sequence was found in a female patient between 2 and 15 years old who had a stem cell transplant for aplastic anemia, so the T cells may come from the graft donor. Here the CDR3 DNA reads TGTGCCAGCAGCCAAGTACAGGCGGGAGGTACCACTATCTACGAGCAGTACTTC. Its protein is CASSQVQAGGTTIYEQYF.